Sequencing of this T cell receptor beta chain was carried out in a study of T cell repertoires in cytomegalovirus infection. Study background: In the study, CMV epitopes included recently identified HLA-C-restricted and well-studied HLA-B-restricted ones. An indication of both CMV infection and matching HLA type came from public TCR beta signatures. General study points: CMV carriers having the relevant HLA were flagged by cumulative public TCR beta family frequency. HLA-C-restricted, CMV-specific TCR beta clonotypes were dominant ex vivo.

Using its own MiXCR run on the reads, TCRdb lists one record per CDR3 protein. This sample has hundreds of thousands of distinct CDR3 sequences, with around 35% found just once. This CDR3 contains 15 residues. CDR1 SGHDT and CDR2 YYEEEE come from the germline V gene. Deletions cut 7 bases from V and 3 bases from J, with 19 bases between. Worth noting for this clonotype: Its specificity is unknown.

The starting material was cultured PBMCs, obtained from culture after CMV antigen stimulation. The clonotype comes from a human donor in good health (CMV status not recorded). Some clones in this sample may be carry-over from other donors' samples. The chain carries TRBV5-6 and TRBJ1-1, with TRBD1 as a possible D gene (5 bases). This CDR3 reads CASGSVRGGDTEAFF. For the CDR3, the DNA is TGTGCCAGCGGATCCGTACGGGGGGGTGACACTGAAGCTTTCTTT.